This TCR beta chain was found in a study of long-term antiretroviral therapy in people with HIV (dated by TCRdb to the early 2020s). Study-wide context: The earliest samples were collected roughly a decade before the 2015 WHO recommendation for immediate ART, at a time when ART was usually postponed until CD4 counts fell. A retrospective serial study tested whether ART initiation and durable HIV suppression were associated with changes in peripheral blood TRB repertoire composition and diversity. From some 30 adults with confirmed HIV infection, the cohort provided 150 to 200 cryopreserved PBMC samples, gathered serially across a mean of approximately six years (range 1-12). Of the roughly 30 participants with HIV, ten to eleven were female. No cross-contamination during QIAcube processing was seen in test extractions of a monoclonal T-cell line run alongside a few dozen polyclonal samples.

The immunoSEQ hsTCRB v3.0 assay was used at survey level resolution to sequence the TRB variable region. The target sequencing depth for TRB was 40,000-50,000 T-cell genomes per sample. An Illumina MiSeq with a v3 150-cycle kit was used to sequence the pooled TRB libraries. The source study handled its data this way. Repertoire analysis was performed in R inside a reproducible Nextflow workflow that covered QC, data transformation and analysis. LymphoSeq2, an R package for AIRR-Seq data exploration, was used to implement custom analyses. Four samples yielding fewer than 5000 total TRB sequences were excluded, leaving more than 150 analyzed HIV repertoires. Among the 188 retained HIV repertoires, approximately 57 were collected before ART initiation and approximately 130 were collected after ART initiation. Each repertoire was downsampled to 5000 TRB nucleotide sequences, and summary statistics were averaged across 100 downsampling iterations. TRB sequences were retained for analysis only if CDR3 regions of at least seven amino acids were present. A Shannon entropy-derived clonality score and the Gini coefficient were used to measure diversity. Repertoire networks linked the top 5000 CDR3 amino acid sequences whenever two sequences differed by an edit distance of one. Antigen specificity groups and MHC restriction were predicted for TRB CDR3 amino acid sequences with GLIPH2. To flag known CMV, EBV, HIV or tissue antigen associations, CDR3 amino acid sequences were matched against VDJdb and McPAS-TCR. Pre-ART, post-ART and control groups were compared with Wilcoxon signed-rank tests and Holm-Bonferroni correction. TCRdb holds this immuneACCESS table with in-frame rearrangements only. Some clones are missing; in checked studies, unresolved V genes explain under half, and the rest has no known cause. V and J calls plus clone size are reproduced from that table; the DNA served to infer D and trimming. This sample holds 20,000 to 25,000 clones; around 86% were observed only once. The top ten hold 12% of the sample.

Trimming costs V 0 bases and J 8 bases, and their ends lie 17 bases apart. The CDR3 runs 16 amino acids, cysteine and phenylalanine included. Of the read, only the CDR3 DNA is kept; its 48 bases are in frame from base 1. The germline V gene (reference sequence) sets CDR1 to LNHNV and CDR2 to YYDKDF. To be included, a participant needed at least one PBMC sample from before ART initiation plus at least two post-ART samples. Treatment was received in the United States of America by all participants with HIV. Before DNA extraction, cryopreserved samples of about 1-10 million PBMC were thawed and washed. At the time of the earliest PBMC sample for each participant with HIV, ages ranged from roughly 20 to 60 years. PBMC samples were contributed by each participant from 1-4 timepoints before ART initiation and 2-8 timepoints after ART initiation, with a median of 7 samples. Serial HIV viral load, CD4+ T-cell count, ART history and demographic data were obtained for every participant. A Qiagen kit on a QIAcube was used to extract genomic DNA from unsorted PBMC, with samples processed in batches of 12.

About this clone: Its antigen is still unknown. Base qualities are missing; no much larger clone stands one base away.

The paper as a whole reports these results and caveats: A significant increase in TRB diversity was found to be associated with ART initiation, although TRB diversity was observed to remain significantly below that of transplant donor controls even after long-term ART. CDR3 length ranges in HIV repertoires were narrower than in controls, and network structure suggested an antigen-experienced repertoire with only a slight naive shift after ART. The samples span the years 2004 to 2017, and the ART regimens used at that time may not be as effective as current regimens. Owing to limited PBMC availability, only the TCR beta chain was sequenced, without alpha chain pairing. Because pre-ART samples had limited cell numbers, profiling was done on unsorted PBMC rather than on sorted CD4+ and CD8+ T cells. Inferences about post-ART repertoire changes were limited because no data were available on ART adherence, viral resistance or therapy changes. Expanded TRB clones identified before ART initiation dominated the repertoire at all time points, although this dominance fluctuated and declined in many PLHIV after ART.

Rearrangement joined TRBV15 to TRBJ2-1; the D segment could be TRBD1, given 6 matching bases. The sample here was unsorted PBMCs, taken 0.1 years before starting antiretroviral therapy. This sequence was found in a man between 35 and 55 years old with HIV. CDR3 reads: CATSRDMGAITYEQFF. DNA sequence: TGTGCCACCAGCAGAGATATGGGGGCAATCACGTATGAGCAGTTCTTC.